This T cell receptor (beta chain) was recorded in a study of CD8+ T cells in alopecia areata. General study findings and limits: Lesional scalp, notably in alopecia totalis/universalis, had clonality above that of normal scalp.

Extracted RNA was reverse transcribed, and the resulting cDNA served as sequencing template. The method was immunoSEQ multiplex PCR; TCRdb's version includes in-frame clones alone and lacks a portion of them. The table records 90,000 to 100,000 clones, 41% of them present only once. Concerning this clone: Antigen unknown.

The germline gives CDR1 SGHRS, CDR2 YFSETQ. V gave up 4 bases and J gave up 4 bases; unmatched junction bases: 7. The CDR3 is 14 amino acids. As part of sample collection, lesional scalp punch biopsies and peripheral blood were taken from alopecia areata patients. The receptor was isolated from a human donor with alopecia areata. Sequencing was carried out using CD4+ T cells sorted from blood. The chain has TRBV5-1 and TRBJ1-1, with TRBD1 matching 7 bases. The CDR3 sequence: CASSRQGPVTEAFF. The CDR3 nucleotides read TGCGCCAGCAGCAGACAGGGTCCGGTCACTGAAGCTTTCTTT.